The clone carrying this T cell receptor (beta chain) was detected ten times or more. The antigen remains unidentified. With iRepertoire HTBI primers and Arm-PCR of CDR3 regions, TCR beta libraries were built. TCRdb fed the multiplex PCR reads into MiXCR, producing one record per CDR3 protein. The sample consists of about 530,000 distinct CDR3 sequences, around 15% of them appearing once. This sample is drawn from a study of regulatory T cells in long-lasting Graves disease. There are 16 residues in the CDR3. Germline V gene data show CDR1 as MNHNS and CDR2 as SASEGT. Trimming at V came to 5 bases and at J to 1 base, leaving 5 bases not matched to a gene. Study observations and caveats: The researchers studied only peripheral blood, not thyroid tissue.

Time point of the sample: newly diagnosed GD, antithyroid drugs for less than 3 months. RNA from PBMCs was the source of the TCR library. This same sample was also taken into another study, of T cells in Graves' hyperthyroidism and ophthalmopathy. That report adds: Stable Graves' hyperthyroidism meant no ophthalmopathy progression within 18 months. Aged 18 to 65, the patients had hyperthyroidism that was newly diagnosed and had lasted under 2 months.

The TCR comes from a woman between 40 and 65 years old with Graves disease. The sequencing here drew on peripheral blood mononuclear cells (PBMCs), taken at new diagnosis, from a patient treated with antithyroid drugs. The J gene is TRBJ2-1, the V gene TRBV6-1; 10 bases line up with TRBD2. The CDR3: CASSPSGGVSYNEQFF. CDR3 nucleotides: TGTGCCAGCAGTCCTAGCGGGGGAGTATCCTACAATGAGCAGTTCTTC.